This T cell receptor (beta chain) was retrieved from a study of blood T cell repertoires in COVID-19. Background on the study: Donors in the United States, Italy and Spain gave samples during acute or convalescent COVID-19. T cells, B-cell-depleted T cells, or PBMCs provided the cDNA or gDNA that served as material.

Ages ranged from about 18 to 89 years, with residence in under 25 US areas. Participants were placed into cohorts based on the clinical history they reported. Repertoires were generated with immunoSEQ multiplex PCR, while TCRdb's copy carries only in-frame clones and drops some. The sample yields approximately 290,000 clones, roughly 90% seen once. V was shortened by 2 bases and J by 8 bases, with 12 bases between the two germline ends. The CDR3 runs 13 residues. Germline CDR1 reads MNHEY; CDR2 reads SVGEGT. Sequenced input: PBMCs or T cells enriched from blood (not recorded which). The clonotype originates from a woman aged 18-35 years with acute COVID-19. This rearrangement joins TRBV6-2 or TRBV6-3 to TRBJ1-2; D ambiguous. The CDR3 here is CASSYGEPNGYTF. The CDR3 DNA follows: TGTGCCAGCAGTTACGGAGAGCCCAACGGCTACACCTTC.